The 16 T cell receptor beta chains reported below all come from one sample, sequenced in a study of blood T cell repertoires in COVID-19. TCRdb keeps only in-frame clones here, not all; method: immunoSEQ multiplex PCR. The table shows about 230,000 clones, with around 78% occurring only once. The material sequenced was peripheral blood. All receptors come from a woman aged 65 to 85 with active or convalescent COVID-19.

This clone was observed a handful of times. This rearrangement joins TRBV6-5 to TRBJ2-2; D is possibly TRBD1 (5 bases). This CDR3 contains 13 residues. V lost 2 bases and J lost 6, with 7 bases in between. From germline, CDR1 is MNHEY and CDR2 SVGAGI. This CDR3 reads CASSYQGSGELFF. CDR3 nucleotide sequence: TGTGCCAGCAGTTACCAGGGTTCCGGGGAGCTGTTTTTT.

The V call is TRBV28, the J call TRBJ2-7, with D perhaps TRBD1 (6 bases). This CDR3 contains 14 residues. Trimming stripped 3 bases from V and 2 bases from J, with 11 bases between. CDR1 is MDHEN, CDR2 SYDVKM, per germline. CDR3 region: CASSLEDRTYEQYF. In nucleotides, the CDR3 is TGTGCCAGCAGTTTGGAGGACAGAACCTACGAGCAGTACTTC. The full variable domain, its missing parts supplied by reference TRBV28 and TRBJ2-7, is DVKVTQSSRYLVKRTGEKVFLECVQDMDHENMFWYRQDPGLGLRLIYFSYDVKMKEKGDIPEGYSVSREKKERFSLILESASTNQTSMYLCASSLEDRTYEQYFGPGTRLTVT.

The chain has TRBV19 and TRBJ2-3; the match to TRBD1 covers 7 bases. The CDR3 runs 14 residues. The V and J ends lost 9 bases and 2 bases, in that order; junction bases with no gene match: 8. Germline assignment: CDR1 LNHDA and CDR2 SQIVND (reference sequence). For the CDR3, the DNA is TGTGCCAGCAGGGACAGCCATTCCACAGATACGCAGTATTTT. As protein: CASRDSHSTDTQYF.

The chain combines TRBV10-3 with TRBJ1-1, with D tentatively TRBD1 (6 bases). Germline CDR1 reads ENHRY; CDR2 reads SYGVKD. Trimming removed 6 bases from V and 4 bases from J, with 15 bases in between. The CDR3 sequence is 14 residues long. The chain's CDR3 is CAIRSVDRPTEAFF. CDR3 DNA: TGTGCCATCAGGAGTGTGGACAGACCCACTGAAGCTTTCTTT.

The gene calls are TRBV5-4 and TRBJ1-6, with a possible D match to TRBD1 (6 bases). The CDR3 is made up of 15 amino acids. The V gene lost 0 bases and the J gene lost 8 bases, with 12 bases spanning the gap. The germline V gene encodes CDR1 SGHNT and CDR2 YYREEE (reference sequence). The CDR3 loop reads CASSLGGPGDSPLHF. The CDR3 bases are TGTGCCAGCAGCTTGGGAGGGCCAGGGGATTCACCCCTCCACTTT.

CDR3 bases: TGTGCCAGCAGCTTATCCCCGAATGAAAAACTGTTTTTT. It codes for CASSLSPNEKLFF. The genes are TRBV7-2 and TRBJ1-4, with D unresolved. Trimming removed 2 bases at V and 5 bases at J, with 6 bases between. This CDR3 has 13 residues. From germline, CDR1 is SGHTA and CDR2 FQGNSA.

The chain carries TRBV3-1 (or the pseudogene TRBV3-2) and TRBJ2-1, with TRBD1 as a possible D gene (6 bases). Trimming left V 1 base short and J 6 bases short, with 13 bases between. Germline loops: CDR1 LGHDT, CDR2 YNNKEL (reference sequence). This CDR3 contains 15 residues. The DNA for the CDR3 is TGTGCCAGCAGCCAAGCACAGGGAAGGGGCAATGAGCAGTTCTTC. The encoded protein is CASSQAQGRGNEQFF.

The CDR3 reads CASSAIGTSGSYNEQFF. CDR3 nucleotide sequence: TGTGCCAGTAGTGCCATCGGGACTAGCGGGTCCTACAATGAGCAGTTCTTC. The chain is built from TRBV19 and TRBJ2-1, with TRBD2 matching 12 bases. This CDR3 has 17 amino acids. In germline, CDR1 is LNHDA, CDR2 SQIVND (reference sequence). The junction had 6 bases not matched to a gene; V was cut back by 5 bases and J by 1 base.

This clone was counted once. The chain joins TRBV29-1 to TRBJ2-1, with 8 bases matching TRBD1. V shed 7 bases, J shed 0 bases, and the junction held 8 bases outside the gene matches. This CDR3 spans 15 amino acids. From germline, CDR1 is SQVTM and CDR2 ANQGSEA. CDR3 amino acids: CSAPLGTGSYNEQFF. CDR3 coding DNA: TGCAGCGCTCCCCTAGGGACAGGCTCCTACAATGAGCAGTTCTTC.

The chain combines TRBV5-1 with TRBJ2-3, with 7 bases that match TRBD1. CDR1 and CDR2 from the germline V gene are SGHRS and YFSETQ. This CDR3 region has 16 residues. J was trimmed by 5 bases and V by 3 bases; bases with no gene match: 12. As DNA, the CDR3 is TGCGCCAGCAGCTCGCTGTTGGGGACAGTCGGAGATACGCAGTATTTT. Translation gives CASSSLLGTVGDTQYF.

This CDR3 is CASSFGQGNEKLFF. DNA of the CDR3: TGTGCCAGCAGTTTTGGACAGGGAAATGAAAAACTGTTTTTT. The chain carries TRBV27 and TRBJ1-4, with 8 bases that match TRBD1. V trimming: 3 bases; J trimming: 5 bases; junction bases outside the gene matches: 2. The CDR3 consists of 14 residues. Germline CDR1 reads MNHEY; CDR2 reads SMNVEV (reference sequence). The whole variable domain, remainder taken from reference TRBV27 and TRBJ1-4, is EAQVTQNPRYLITVTGKKLTVTCSQNMNHEYMSWYRQDPGLGLRQIYYSMNVEVTDKGDVPEGYKVSRKEKRNFPLILESPSPNQTSLYFCASSFGQGNEKLFFGSGTQLSVL.

The chain combines TRBV27 with TRBJ1-2, with 8 bases fitting TRBD1. The CDR3 has 16 residues. Losses at the gene ends were 8 bases for V and 7 bases for J; bases not matched to a gene: 18. Germline V gene data show CDR1 as MNHEY and CDR2 as SMNVEV (reference sequence). The CDR3 DNA sequence: TGTGCCAGCTCCCGCGCTAGGACAGGGCGGGTTTCTGGCTACACCTTC. Its protein is CASSRARTGRVSGYTF.

The chain links TRBV5-4 to TRBJ1-2, with D unresolved. The CDR3 loop spans 11 amino acids. The germline V and J ends were trimmed by 4 bases and 2 bases, with 3 bases remaining between them. Germline V CDR1 and CDR2: SGHNT, YYREEE (reference sequence). The CDR3, as DNA: TGTGCCAGCAGCCAGAACTATGGCTACACCTTC. Protein product: CASSQNYGYTF. Full variable domain (rest looked up from reference TRBV5-4 and TRBJ1-2): ETGVTQSPTHLIKTRGQQVTLRCSSQSGHNTVSWYQQALGQGPQFIFQYYREEENGRGNFPPRFSGLQFPNYSSELNVNALELDDSALYLCASSQNYGYTFGSGTRLTVV.

In its sample, this clone was seen a few times. The chain joins TRBV4-1 to TRBJ1-5, with a possible D match to TRBD1 (5 bases). The V gene's germline CDR1 is MGHRA and CDR2 YSYEKL. The CDR3 runs 15 residues. Trimming stripped 0 bases from V and 9 bases from J, with 15 bases between. The CDR3 DNA sequence: TGCGCCAGCAGCCAAGAAGGAGGGGCCGGGGGGCCCCAGCATTTT. Amino acid sequence: CASSQEGGAGGPQHF.

The genes are TRBV7-9 and TRBJ2-2, with 9 bases identical to TRBD2. V trimming: 5 bases; J trimming: 6 bases; junction bases outside the gene matches: 10. The CDR3 runs 16 residues. The V gene's germline CDR1 is SEHNR and CDR2 FQNEAQ (reference sequence). Here the CDR3 reads CASSPPGLAESGELFF. Here the CDR3 DNA reads TGTGCCAGCAGCCCCCCGGGACTAGCAGAGTCCGGGGAGCTGTTTTTT.

This clone was counted once. The chain combines TRBV7-6 with TRBJ1-4; tentatively, D is TRBD1 (6 bases). This CDR3 spans 18 amino acids. Per the germline V gene, CDR1 is SGHVS and CDR2 is FNYEAQ. Between the trimmed V and J ends, which lost 1 base and 7 bases, there was a span of 22 bases. The DNA of the CDR3 is TGTGCCAGCAGCTTAGGGTGGGTCAGGGGTGATCCCGGTGAAAAACTGTTTTTT. This codes for CASSLGWVRGDPGEKLFF.